These 3 T cell receptor beta chains were sequenced from one sample in a study of cytotoxic CD8 clonotypes in ibrutinib-treated CLL. Sequencing was performed with immunoSEQ multiplex PCR; in TCRdb, only in-frame clones are kept and a portion is missing. This sample has over 95,000 clones, with 58% found just once. The source was PBMCs, collected after 24 months of ibrutinib treatment. The receptors here all came from a human donor with chronic lymphocytic leukemia.

The chain is built from TRBV7-9 and TRBJ1-5, with TRBD1 as a possible D gene (6 bases). Germline assignment: CDR1 SEHNR and CDR2 FQNEAQ (reference sequence). V lost 5 bases, J lost 3 bases, and 11 bases lay in between. This CDR3 spans 14 amino acids. The CDR3 DNA reads TGTGCCAGCAGCAAACAGGGAGACAATCAGCCCCAGCATTTT. Translation: CASSKQGDNQPQHF.

This clone appeared once. The V call is TRBV5-4, the J call TRBJ1-2; D gene ambiguous. This CDR3 spans 12 amino acids. The V gene lost 2 bases and the J gene lost 8 bases, with 10 bases spanning the gap. Per the germline V gene, CDR1 is SGHNT and CDR2 is YYREEE (reference sequence). The CDR3 spells CASSFGNSGYTF. The CDR3 DNA sequence: TGTGCCAGCAGCTTCGGTAACAGCGGCTACACCTTC.

This clone was counted only a few times. This chain connects TRBV7-9 to TRBJ1-6; 8 nucleotides align to TRBD1. The CDR3 runs 14 residues. CDR1 is SEHNR, CDR2 FQNEAQ, per germline (reference sequence). V was pared by 5 bases and J by 10 bases, with 7 bases of the junction left unmatched. CDR3 sequence: CASSPGTGWSPLHF. The CDR3 DNA is TGTGCCAGCAGCCCAGGGACAGGCTGGTCACCCCTCCACTTT.